This T cell receptor (beta chain) is drawn from a study of T cell responses to AZD1222 COVID-19 vaccine. Method: immunoSEQ multiplex PCR; TCRdb's copy keeps in-frame clones and lacks some. Here the sample spans fewer than 150,000 clones, around 93% being singletons. Study-level points and caveats: Among vaccine-associated CD4 TCRs, coverage spanned spike, with dominance at 160-218 and 743-854.

CDR1 is MRHNA, CDR2 SNTAGT, per germline. Deletions cut 5 bases from V and 4 bases from J, with 13 bases between. This CDR3 is built from 14 residues. Note on this clone: What it binds is unknown.

The chain uses TRBV6-4 and TRBJ2-3; possibly TRBD1 or TRBD2 for D (5 bases each). Sequencing used peripheral blood, obtained 28 days after the second AZD1222 dose. This sequence was found in an adult who received the AZD1222 COVID-19 vaccine. CDR3 loop: CASSRGPPPDTQYF. The CDR3 DNA reads TGTGCCAGCAGTCGGGGCCCCCCCCCAGATACGCAGTATTTT.